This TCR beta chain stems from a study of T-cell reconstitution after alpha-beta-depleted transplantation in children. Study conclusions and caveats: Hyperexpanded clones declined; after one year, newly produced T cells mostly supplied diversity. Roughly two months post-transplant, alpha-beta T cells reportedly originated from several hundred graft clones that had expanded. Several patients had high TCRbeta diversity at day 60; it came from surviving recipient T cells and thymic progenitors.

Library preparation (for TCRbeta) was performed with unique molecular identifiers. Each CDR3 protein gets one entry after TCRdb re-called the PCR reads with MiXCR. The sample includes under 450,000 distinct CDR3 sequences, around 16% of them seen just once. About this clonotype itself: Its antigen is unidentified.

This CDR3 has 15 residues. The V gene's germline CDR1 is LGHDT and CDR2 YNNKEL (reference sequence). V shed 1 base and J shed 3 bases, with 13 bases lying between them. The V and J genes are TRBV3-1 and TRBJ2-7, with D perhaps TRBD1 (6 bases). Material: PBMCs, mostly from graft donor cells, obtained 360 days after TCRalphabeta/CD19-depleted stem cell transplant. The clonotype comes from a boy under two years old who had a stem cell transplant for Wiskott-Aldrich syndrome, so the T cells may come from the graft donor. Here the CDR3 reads CASSQGVGRGYEQYF. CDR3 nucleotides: TGTGCCAGCAGCCAAGGGGTTGGCAGGGGCTACGAGCAGTACTTC.